A single T cell receptor beta chain is shown here with its context. A junction boundary mismatches the germline segment, possibly from a read error. Germline V gene lookup returns CDR1 MDHEN and CDR2 SYDVKM. The CDR3 is made up of 15 amino acids. Sequencing was performed with immunoSEQ multiplex PCR; in TCRdb, only in-frame clones are kept and a portion is missing. The sample records approximately 170,000 clones, 85% being singletons. The data belong to a study of cytomegalovirus exposure and HLA in healthy donors. The chain links TRBV28 to TRBJ2-1, with 9 bases lining up with TRBD1. The clonotype originates from a man younger than 35 in good health and CMV-seropositive. Specimen: PBMCs. In nucleotides, the CDR3 is TGTGCCGGCAGTTCCAGGGGGGACAGGGACAATGAGCAGTTCTTC. Amino acid sequence: CAGSSRGDRDNEQFF.